A single sample is the source of the 32 T cell receptor beta chains below, sequenced in a study of Graves' ophthalmopathy and Graves' hyperthyroidism. RNA served as the template for amplifying TCR beta CDR3 regions. The library came from an HTBI-primed first-round RT-PCR and a second-round multiplex PCR. One entry per CDR3 protein results from TCRdb running MiXCR on the multiplex PCR reads. Of over 450,000 distinct CDR3 sequences in the sample, around 14% were seen once. The material sequenced was blood. Source of these receptors: a woman between 25 and 40 years old with Graves' ophthalmopathy.

Ten or more counts support this clonotype. J is TRBJ2-7 and V is TRBV11-2; 10 bases fit TRBD1. The CDR3 sequence is 14 residues long. J gave up 7 bases and V 3 bases, and 6 bases lay outside the gene matches. Germline V gene lookup returns CDR1 SGHAT and CDR2 FQNNGV. CDR3 protein: CASSFGTGVREQYF. The CDR3 nucleotides read TGTGCCAGCAGCTTCGGGACAGGGGTTCGGGAGCAGTACTTC.

The rearrangement uses TRBV28 and TRBJ2-6, with TRBD2 as a possible D gene (5 bases). The CDR3 contains 16 residues. Germline assignment: CDR1 MDHEN and CDR2 SYDVKM. Trimming took off 7 bases at V and 0 bases at J, with 13 bases between the two ends. This CDR3 is CASIRAGLSGANVLTF. In nucleotides, the CDR3 is TGTGCCAGCATCCGGGCAGGACTCTCTGGGGCCAACGTCCTGACTTTC. The full variable domain, its missing parts supplied by reference TRBV28 and TRBJ2-6, is DVKVTQSSRYLVKRTGEKVFLECVQDMDHENMFWYRQDPGLGLRLIYFSYDVKMKEKGDIPEGYSVSREKKERFSLILESASTNQTSMYLCASIRAGLSGANVLTFGAGSRLTVL.

This clonotype has at least ten counts. The genes are TRBV29-1 and TRBJ1-2; D gene ambiguous. The CDR3 loop spans 14 amino acids. V was trimmed by 3 bases and J by 1 base, leaving 12 bases between them. Germline V CDR1 and CDR2: SQVTM, ANQGSEA. The CDR3 protein is CSVDLESNNYGYTF. The CDR3 DNA reads TGCAGCGTTGACTTAGAGTCCAATAACTATGGCTACACCTTC.

This clonotype appeared many times. The genes are TRBV4-2 and TRBJ2-7; 11 positions match TRBD2. J gave up 6 bases and V 5 bases, and 24 bases lay outside the gene matches. The CDR3 loop spans 20 amino acids. Germline loops: CDR1 LGHNA, CDR2 YNFKEQ. The CDR3 region has the DNA TGTGCCAGCAGCAAAGGCGGCTGGCTAGCGGGAGGCAAACCCCGTCCCGAGCAGTACTTC. Its protein is CASSKGGWLAGGKPRPEQYF.

This clonotype appeared many times. The genes are TRBV12-3 or TRBV12-4 and TRBJ2-5; D gene ambiguous. Trimming took off 4 bases at V and 5 bases at J, with 8 bases between the two ends. CDR3 length: 12 residues. The DNA of the CDR3 is TGTGCCAGCAGTTCCCTGCAGGAGACCCAGTACTTC. This sequence encodes CASSSLQETQYF.

This clonotype was seen ten or more times. This rearrangement joins TRBV19 to TRBJ1-1; D remains unclear. CDR3 size: 15 residues. V gave up 8 bases and J gave up 4 bases, with 20 bases separating them. Looked up from germline, CDR1 is LNHDA and CDR2 is SQIVND (reference sequence). CDR3 in amino acids: CASRLKERGGTEAFF. The CDR3 DNA is TGTGCCAGTCGGCTCAAAGAACGGGGTGGCACTGAAGCTTTCTTT.

This clonotype was seen more than once but under ten times. The chain employs TRBV30 and TRBJ2-3; D might be TRBD1 or TRBD2, each matching 5 bases. Germline loops: CDR1 GTSNPN, CDR2 SVGIG (reference sequence). V shed 7 bases and J shed 1 base, with 12 bases lying between them. CDR3 length: 13 residues. CDR3 protein: CASWTGRTDTQYF. In DNA form, the CDR3 reads TGTGCCTCTTGGACGGGACGCACAGATACGCAGTATTTT.

As to this clonotype: An end of the junction differs from the germline gene, which may be a read error. This sequence joins TRBV6-8 and TRBJ1-2; no clear D. Germline values: CDR1 MNHGY, CDR2 SAAAGT. This CDR3 contains 12 residues. This CDR3 reads CAISDWNYGYTF. The CDR3 nucleotides are TGTGCCATCAGTGATTGGAACTATGGCTACACCTTC.

This clonotype was detected many times. The V call is TRBV29-1, the J call TRBJ1-1, with D unclear. The CDR3 spans 13 residues. The germline CDR1 and CDR2 sequences are SQVTM and ANQGSEA. Trimming pared 4 bases from V and 3 bases from J, leaving 12 bases between. CDR3 residues: CSVGTSGDTEAFF. In nucleotides, the CDR3 is TGCAGCGTTGGTACCTCCGGGGACACTGAAGCTTTCTTT.

This clonotype was counted at least ten times. This chain uses TRBV30 with TRBJ1-2, with D possibly matching TRBD1 (6 bases). The length of the CDR3 is 15 residues. Germline V gene sequence: CDR1 GTSNPN, CDR2 SVGIG (reference sequence). The V end was cut by 1 base, the J end by 4 bases, with 16 bases between. This chain's CDR3 is CAWSALGGTFYGYTF. The CDR3 region has the DNA TGTGCCTGGAGTGCCCTTGGAGGGACATTCTATGGCTACACCTTC.

The sample holds many counts of this clonotype. This rearrangement joins TRBV29-1 to TRBJ1-1; D unresolved. The CDR3 is 12 residues long. Germline loops: CDR1 SQVTM, CDR2 ANQGSEA. With 8 bases removed from V and 2 bases from J, the gap between germline ends came to 12 bases. As DNA, the CDR3 is TGCAGCATCCCCGGGTTTAACACTGAAGCTTTCTTT. Translation gives CSIPGFNTEAFF.

Ten or more counts support this clonotype. This chain connects TRBV12-3 or TRBV12-4 to TRBJ2-3; D is ambiguous. The CDR3 is 12 residues long. Trimming took 6 bases from V and 5 from J, leaving 9 bases between them. Here the CDR3 DNA reads TGTGCCAGCAGCCCGATTCTAGATACGCAGTATTTT. This translates into CASSPILDTQYF.

This clonotype was picked up many times. The rearrangement uses TRBV7-8 and TRBJ2-7, with D possibly matching TRBD2 (6 bases). This CDR3 spans 14 amino acids. In germline, CDR1 is SGHVS, CDR2 FQNEAQ. Between the trimmed V and J ends, which lost 1 base and 4 bases, there was a span of 11 bases. CDR3: CASSLGEAVYEQYF. The CDR3 DNA reads TGTGCCAGCAGCTTAGGGGAGGCGGTATACGAGCAGTACTTC. Supplemented by reference TRBV7-8 and TRBJ2-7, the full variable domain reads GAGVSQSPRYKVAKRGQDVALRCDPISGHVSLFWYQQALGQGPEFLTYFQNEAQLDKSGLPSDRFFAERPEGSVSTLKIQRTQQEDSAVYLCASSLGEAVYEQYFGPGTRLTVT.

The chain has TRBV10-3 and TRBJ2-3; D unclear. Looked up from germline, CDR1 is ENHRY and CDR2 is SYGVKD. The germline V and J ends were trimmed by 5 bases and 7 bases, with 13 bases remaining between them. This CDR3 is 13 amino acids long. CDR3 in amino acids: CAISPFEANTQYF. In nucleotides, the CDR3 is TGTGCCATCAGTCCTTTCGAAGCCAATACGCAGTATTTT.

There are a few counts of this clonotype. This rearrangement joins TRBV19 to TRBJ2-5; D is ambiguous. This CDR3 region has 15 residues. V was pared by 3 bases and J by 8 bases, with 19 bases between. Germline V gene sequence: CDR1 LNHDA, CDR2 SQIVND (reference sequence). CDR3 bases: TGTGCCAGTAGTATCTATCGGACGGCAAAGACAACCCAGTACTTC. It is translated as CASSIYRTAKTTQYF.

At least ten counts were recorded for this clonotype. An end of the junction does not agree with germline; a read error may underlie this. V usage is TRBV12-3 or TRBV12-4 and J usage is TRBJ2-4; D might be TRBD2 (6 bases). There are 18 residues in the CDR3. The CDR3 sequence is CASRPSETAAWAKNIKYF. The CDR3 DNA follows: TGTGCCAGCAGGCCTAGCGAGACGGCAGCCTGGGCCAAAAACATTAAGTACTTC.

The J gene is TRBJ1-3, the V gene TRBV7-9; a weak D match, TRBD1 (5 bases). The V gene lost 6 bases and the J gene lost 4 bases, with 7 bases spanning the gap. The CDR3 is 12 residues long. CDR1 is SEHNR, CDR2 FQNEAQ, per germline (reference sequence). CDR3: CASRRQGNTIYF. The CDR3 DNA is TGTGCCAGCAGAAGACAGGGAAACACCATATATTTT. The full variable domain, with the rest looked up from reference TRBV7-9 and TRBJ1-3, is DTGVSQNPRHKITKRGQNVTFRCDPISEHNRLYWYRQTLGQGPEFLTYFQNEAQLEKSRLLSDRFSAERPKGSFSTLEIQRTEQGDSAMYLCASRRQGNTIYFGEGSWLTVV.

Many counts were recorded for this clonotype. This chain connects TRBV27 to TRBJ2-2; 12 positions match TRBD2. V shed 5 bases, J shed 4 bases, and the junction held 11 bases outside the gene matches. The CDR3 spans 18 residues. Germline CDR1 is MNHEY and CDR2 is SMNVEV (reference sequence). CDR3 sequence (DNA): TGTGCCAGCAGTCCCCTAGCGGGAGGGCCCATGGGCACCGGGGAGCTGTTTTTT. Protein sequence: CASSPLAGGPMGTGELFF.

The chain is built from TRBV6-1 and TRBJ2-5, with TRBD2 matching 11 bases. The CDR3 spans 14 residues. V lost 6 bases to trimming and J lost 4 bases; unmatched junction nucleotides: 4. Germline values: CDR1 MNHNS, CDR2 SASEGT. CDR3 amino acids: CASRLAGDRETQYF. In DNA form, the CDR3 reads TGTGCCAGCAGACTAGCGGGAGATCGAGAGACCCAGTACTTC.

The rearrangement uses TRBV28 and TRBJ1-5; 10 bases are shared with TRBD1. The CDR3 sequence is 16 residues long. Germline lookup yields CDR1 MDHEN and CDR2 SYDVKM. Losses at the gene ends were 3 bases for V and 6 bases for J; bases not matched to a gene: 8. CDR3 region: CASSLETGGAFQPQHF. In DNA, the CDR3 is TGTGCCAGCAGTTTGGAGACAGGGGGCGCGTTTCAGCCCCAGCATTTT.

Comments on this clonotype: A clone one base away is much larger, so this may be a read error. No conserved phenylalanine or tryptophan ends this CDR3, so it is likely a read error. CDR3: CASSHGTGELFS. The CDR3 nucleotides read TGTGCCAGCAGTCACGGAACCGGGGAGCTGTTTTCT. The chain has TRBV6-5 and TRBJ2-2; D unclear. The germline V gene has CDR1 MNHEY and CDR2 SVGAGI. The length of the CDR3 is 12 residues. The V gene lost 5 bases and the J gene lost 5 bases, with 6 bases spanning the gap.

This chain uses TRBV18 with TRBJ1-5; D remains unclear. Germline CDR1 and CDR2: KGHSH and LQKENI. V was cut by 2 bases and J by 11 bases, with 13 bases left in between. The CDR3 has 13 residues. CDR3 nucleotides: TGTGCCAGCTCACCATCCGACACGAGGGCCCAGCATTTT. Translated, it gives CASSPSDTRAQHF.

In this sample, this clonotype turned up many times. V and J are TRBV19 and TRBJ1-1; a possible D gene is TRBD1 (6 bases). V was trimmed by 1 base and J by 0 bases, leaving 12 bases between them. The CDR3 extends over 16 amino acids. From germline, CDR1 is LNHDA and CDR2 SQIVND (reference sequence). The CDR3 spells CASSIAPGVMNTEAFF. CDR3 nucleotide sequence: TGTGCCAGTAGTATAGCGCCAGGGGTGATGAACACTGAAGCTTTCTTT.

This clonotype has ten or more counts. The gene calls are TRBV2 and TRBJ2-7; weak D call: TRBD2 (5 bases). V lost 7 bases and J 1 base, leaving 14 bases between the germline ends. This CDR3 spans 14 amino acids. Germline V lookup: CDR1 SNHLY, CDR2 FYNNEI. The CDR3 nucleotides read TGTGCCAGCAAACGTGGACGGGGTTCCTACGAGCAGTACTTC. It codes for CASKRGRGSYEQYF.

This clonotype was counted ten times or more. V and J are TRBV10-2 and TRBJ2-7; D may be TRBD1 or TRBD2 (6 bases each). Germline V lookup: CDR1 WSHSY, CDR2 SAAADI. V lost 8 bases and J 2 bases, leaving 16 bases between the germline ends. CDR3 size: 14 residues. In nucleotides, the CDR3 is TGCGCCAGCGGGGGGCCGACTCTTACCTACGAGCAGTACTTC. Residues: CASGGPTLTYEQYF.

Many counts were recorded for this clonotype. The V call is TRBV20-1, the J call TRBJ1-1; D call uncertain. Germline V CDR1 and CDR2: DFQATT, SNEGSKA (reference sequence). The V gene lost 3 bases and the J gene lost 6 bases, with 11 bases spanning the gap. This CDR3 has 12 residues. The CDR3 here is CSARTRVPEAFF. The CDR3 DNA reads as TGCAGTGCTAGGACGAGGGTTCCTGAAGCTTTCTTT.

This clonotype appeared many times. The chain has TRBV6-1 and TRBJ2-4; D possibly corresponds to TRBD1 (6 bases). Trimming shortened V by 8 bases and J by 0 bases, and 14 bases separated the two germline ends. The germline gives CDR1 MNHNS, CDR2 SASEGT. The CDR3 contains 15 residues. The CDR3 sequence: CASGDGQLAKNIQYF. The CDR3 region has the DNA TGTGCCAGCGGGGACGGACAGCTAGCCAAAAACATTCAGTACTTC.

This clonotype has at least ten counts. The rearrangement joins TRBV7-3 to TRBJ1-1; TRBD1 is a possible D gene (6 bases). The CDR3 loop spans 16 amino acids. CDR1 and CDR2 (germline): SGHTA, FQGTGA. The V gene lost 3 bases and the J gene lost 1 base, with 15 bases spanning the gap. The CDR3 DNA is TGTGCCAGCAGCTTCCTCAGACAGGAGAGGAACACTGAAGCTTTCTTT. Protein sequence: CASSFLRQERNTEAFF. Full variable domain (rest looked up from reference TRBV7-3 and TRBJ1-1): GAGVSQTPSNKVTEKGKYVELRCDPISGHTALYWYRQSLGQGPEFLIYFQGTGAADDSGLPNDRFFAVRPEGSVSTLKIQRTERGDSAVYLCASSFLRQERNTEAFFGQGTRLTVV.

This clonotype showed up many times. A read error may be the cause here, since a much bigger clone is one base away. This sequence joins TRBV5-1 and TRBJ1-1; D gene unclear. V was cut by 5 bases and J by 0 bases, with 8 bases left in between. The CDR3 runs to 13 residues. CDR1 and CDR2 (germline): SGHRS, YFSETQ. The CDR3: CASRLMVNTEAFF. The CDR3 region has the DNA TGCGCCAGCAGATTGATGGTGAACACTGAAGCTTTCTTT.

This clonotype was recorded at least ten times. The rearrangement joins TRBV27 to TRBJ2-7; 7 nucleotides align to TRBD1. The germline gives CDR1 MNHEY, CDR2 SMNVEV (reference sequence). Trimming took 3 bases from V and 3 from J; bases not matched to a gene: 8. The CDR3 totals 15 residues. The CDR3 DNA is TGTGCCAGCAGTTTGAATACAGGGGAGATCTACGAGCAGTACTTC. Translated: CASSLNTGEIYEQYF.

Note on this clonotype: One junction end does not reproduce the germline sequence, and a read error may be involved. This sequence joins TRBV28 and TRBJ2-7, with a weak D call TRBD2 (6 bases). This CDR3 spans 13 amino acids. In germline, CDR1 is MDHEN, CDR2 SYDVKM. CDR3 sequence (DNA): TGTGCCAGCAGAACAGCGGGCCCCTACGATCAGTACTTC. Amino acids: CASRTAGPYDQYF.

This clonotype showed up many times. The gene calls are TRBV6-1 and TRBJ2-2, with 7 bases lining up with TRBD1. In germline, CDR1 is MNHNS, CDR2 SASEGT. The CDR3 loop spans 13 amino acids. The V segment lost 8 bases and the J segment 1 base; nucleotides outside the gene matches: 1. The CDR3 loop is CASRTGNTGELFF. The CDR3 DNA reads as TGTGCCAGCCGGACAGGGAACACCGGGGAGCTGTTTTTT.